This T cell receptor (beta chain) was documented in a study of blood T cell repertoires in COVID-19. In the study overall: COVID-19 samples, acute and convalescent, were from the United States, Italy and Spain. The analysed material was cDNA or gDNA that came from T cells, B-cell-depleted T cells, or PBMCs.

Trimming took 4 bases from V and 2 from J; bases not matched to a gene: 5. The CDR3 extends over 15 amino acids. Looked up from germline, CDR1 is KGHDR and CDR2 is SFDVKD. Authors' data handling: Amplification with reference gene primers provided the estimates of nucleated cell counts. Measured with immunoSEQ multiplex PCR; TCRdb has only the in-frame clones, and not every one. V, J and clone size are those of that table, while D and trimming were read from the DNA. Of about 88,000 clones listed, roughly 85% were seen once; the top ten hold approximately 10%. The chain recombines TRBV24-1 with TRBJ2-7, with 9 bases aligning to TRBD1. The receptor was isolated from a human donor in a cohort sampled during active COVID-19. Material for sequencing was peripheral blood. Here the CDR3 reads CATSDSGTGPYEQYF. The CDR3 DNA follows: TGTGCCACCAGTGACTCCGGGACAGGGCCCTACGAGCAGTACTTC.